This T cell receptor beta chain was sequenced during a study of shared clonotypes between healthy human individuals. The CDR3 covers 15 residues. Germline values: CDR1 LGHNT, CDR2 FRNRAP. The ends lost 9 bases at V and 5 bases at J; junction bases unmatched: 14. Sequencing used immunoSEQ multiplex PCR; TCRdb keeps in-frame clones, though not all of them. The sample lists 2 million to 2.5 million clones; 93% were seen once. The sample consisted of naive CD4+ T cells from PBMCs. This sample's subset: CD45RA+ positively selected. The receptor was isolated from a man younger than 35 in good health. Some clones in this sample may be carry-over from other donors' samples. This chain uses TRBV12-5 with TRBJ2-5, with TRBD1 matching 8 bases. The CDR3 nucleotides read TGTGCTAGCGGAAGAATGCAGGGGGCCCCCGAGACCCAGTACTTC. Translation gives CASGRMQGAPETQYF.